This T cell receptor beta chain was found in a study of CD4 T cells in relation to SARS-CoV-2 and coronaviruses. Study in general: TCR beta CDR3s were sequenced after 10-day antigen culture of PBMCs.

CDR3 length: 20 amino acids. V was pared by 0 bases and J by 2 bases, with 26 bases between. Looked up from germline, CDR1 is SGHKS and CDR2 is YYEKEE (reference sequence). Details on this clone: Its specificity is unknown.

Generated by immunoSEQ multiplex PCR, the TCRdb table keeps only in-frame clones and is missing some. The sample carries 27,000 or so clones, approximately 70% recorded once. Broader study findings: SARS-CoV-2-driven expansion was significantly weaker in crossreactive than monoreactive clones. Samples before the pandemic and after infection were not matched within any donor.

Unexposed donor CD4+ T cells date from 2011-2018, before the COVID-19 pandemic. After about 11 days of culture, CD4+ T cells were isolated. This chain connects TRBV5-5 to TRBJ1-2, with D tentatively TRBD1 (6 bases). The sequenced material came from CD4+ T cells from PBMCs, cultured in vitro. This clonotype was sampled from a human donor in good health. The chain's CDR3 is CASSLDRRALGGGPNYGYTF. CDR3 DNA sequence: TGTGCCAGCAGCTTGGATAGACGAGCCCTCGGAGGGGGGCCGAACTATGGCTACACCTTC. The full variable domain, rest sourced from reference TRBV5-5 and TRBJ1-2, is DAGVTQSPTHLIKTRGQQVTLRCSPISGHKSVSWYQQVLGQGPQFIFQYYEKEERGRGNFPDRFSARQFPNYSSELNVNALLLGDSALYLCASSLDRRALGGGPNYGYTFGSGTRLTVV.